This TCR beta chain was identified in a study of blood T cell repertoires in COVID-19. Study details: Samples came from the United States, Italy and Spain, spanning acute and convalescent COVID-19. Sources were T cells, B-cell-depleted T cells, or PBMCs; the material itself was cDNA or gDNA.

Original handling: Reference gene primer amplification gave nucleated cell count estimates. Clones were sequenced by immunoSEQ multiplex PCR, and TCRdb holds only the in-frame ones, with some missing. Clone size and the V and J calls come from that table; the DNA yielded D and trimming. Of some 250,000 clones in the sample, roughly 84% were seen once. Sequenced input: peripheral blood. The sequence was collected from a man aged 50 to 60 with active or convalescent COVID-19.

The CDR3 coding sequence is TGTGCCAGTAGTTCGCGGAGAGCAGGGCCAGGCATGAACACTGAAGCTTTCTTT. Amino acids: CASSSRRAGPGMNTEAFF. V is TRBV19 and J is TRBJ1-1; the D gene is possibly TRBD1 (5 bases). The ends were cut back, 5 bases at V and 0 bases at J, with 22 bases in the middle. Germline V gene sequence: CDR1 LNHDA, CDR2 SQIVND (reference sequence). CDR3 length: 18 amino acids.